This entry is about one T cell receptor (beta chain). Its target is not known. The sample originates from a study of identifying expanded T cells in peripheral blood. Regarding the study as a whole: Clone count variance between roughly 2-week samples rose with total template count. Over approximately two and four weeks, about 15 and 19 clones changed, versus around 1.3 between replicates.

The CDR3 loop spans 15 amino acids. CDR1 and CDR2 (germline): SGHNT, YYREEE (reference sequence). V shed 4 bases, J shed 1 base, and the junction held 6 bases outside the gene matches. Healthy donors had no documented immune events, such as infections, while sampled. Produced via immunoSEQ multiplex PCR; TCRdb's table is partial and in-frame only. The table lists about 76,000 clones, 70% to 90% of them singletons. Specimen: blood. The sequence was obtained from a person aged 18 to 70 in good health. The V gene is TRBV5-4, the J gene TRBJ1-2, with 8 bases that match TRBD1. The CDR3 DNA follows: TGTGCCAGCAGCACCCGGGGACAGGTTAACTATGGCTACACCTTC. Translated, it gives CASSTRGQVNYGYTF.